This T cell receptor beta chain was documented in a study of blood T cell repertoires in COVID-19. Here immunoSEQ multiplex PCR was the method, and the copy in TCRdb shows in-frame clones only, minus some. The table includes about 150,000 clones, more than 65% detected once. This clone showed up just a few times. The CDR3 extends over 15 amino acids. Germline V gene lookup returns CDR1 MGHRA and CDR2 YSYEKL. Trimming pared 1 base from V and 1 base from J, leaving 10 bases between. The receptor comes from a woman between 50 and 59 years old with acute or convalescent COVID-19. The sample taken for sequencing was peripheral blood. The gene calls are TRBV4-1 and TRBJ1-1, with no clear D. The CDR3 loop reads CASSQVGFRNTEAFF. CDR3 coding DNA: TGCGCCAGCAGCCAAGTCGGGTTTCGGAACACTGAAGCTTTCTTT.